One sample yielded the 10 T cell receptor beta chains listed below, sequenced in a study of blood T cell repertoires in COVID-19. Data came from immunoSEQ multiplex PCR; TCRdb stores just in-frame clones and leaves some out. This sample has some 250,000 clones, with about four fifths found just once. The specimen sequenced was peripheral blood. The receptors were gathered from a woman of 80 years or more with acute or convalescent COVID-19.

The rearrangement joins TRBV20-1 to TRBJ2-5, with 9 bases matching TRBD2. V was clipped by 3 bases and J by 2 bases; unmatched bases: 7. The CDR3 runs to 15 residues. Germline V gene lookup returns CDR1 DFQATT and CDR2 SNEGSKA (reference sequence). The CDR3 region is CSASSVAGDQETQYF. Written as DNA, the CDR3 is TGCAGTGCTAGTTCGGTAGCGGGGGATCAAGAGACCCAGTACTTC.

The chain couples TRBV15 to TRBJ1-2, with D uncertain. Deletions cut 0 bases from V and 8 bases from J, with 10 bases between. CDR3 length: 13 residues. CDR1 LNHNV and CDR2 YYDKDF come from the germline V gene (reference sequence). CDR3 loop: CATSRDPKSGYTF. The CDR3 DNA sequence: TGTGCCACCAGCAGAGATCCCAAGAGCGGCTACACCTTC.

In its sample, this clone was seen a few times. The gene calls are TRBV9 and TRBJ2-1; 8 nucleotides line up with TRBD1. Germline CDR1 and CDR2: SGDLS and YYNGEE. V was clipped by 1 base and J by 3 bases; unmatched bases: 9. CDR3 size: 17 residues. CDR3 coding DNA: TGTGCCAGCAGCGTATCAGGGGGCGCTTCAGACTACAATGAGCAGTTCTTC. Translating gives CASSVSGGASDYNEQFF.

This clone appeared a single time. V and J are TRBV28 and TRBJ1-5, with no clear D. This CDR3 region has 14 residues. Germline CDR1 and CDR2: MDHEN and SYDVKM. Trimming shortened V by 5 bases and J by 1 base, and 9 bases separated the two germline ends. This chain's CDR3 is CASSKHQSNQPQHF. The CDR3 DNA follows: TGTGCCAGCAGTAAACATCAAAGCAATCAGCCCCAGCATTTT.

The rearrangement links TRBV28 to TRBJ2-7; D uncertain. The V and J ends lost 2 bases and 3 bases respectively, with 8 bases between them. From germline, CDR1 is MDHEN and CDR2 SYDVKM. The CDR3 runs 13 residues. CDR3 DNA sequence: TGTGCCAGCAGTTTAACAGCCATCTACGAGCAGTACTTC. Translated: CASSLTAIYEQYF.

The V call is TRBV27, the J call TRBJ2-1; 7 bases align to TRBD1. From germline, CDR1 is MNHEY and CDR2 SMNVEV (reference sequence). This CDR3 is built from 14 residues. The V gene end was trimmed by 6 bases and the J gene end by 1 base; junction bases not matched to a gene: 3. The CDR3 DNA is TGTGCCAGCAGGAGGGACAGATCCTACAATGAGCAGTTCTTC. Translated: CASRRDRSYNEQFF.

The rearrangement uses TRBV19 and TRBJ1-5; D ambiguous. Trimming left V 6 bases short and J 1 base short, with 13 bases between. The CDR3 runs 15 residues. The germline gives CDR1 LNHDA, CDR2 SQIVND (reference sequence). The CDR3 DNA reads TGTGCCAGTAGCGGAGGAGGGTCGAGCAATCAGCCCCAGCATTTT. Protein: CASSGGGSSNQPQHF.

J is TRBJ1-2 and V is TRBV5-4; the D gene is possibly TRBD1 (6 bases). Trimming shortened V by 0 bases and J by 2 bases, and 14 bases separated the two germline ends. Germline values: CDR1 SGHNT, CDR2 YYREEE (reference sequence). The CDR3 length is 16 residues. The CDR3 DNA sequence: TGTGCCAGCAGCTTGGCTTTGGGCAGGGGAAACTATGGCTACACCTTC. As protein: CASSLALGRGNYGYTF. The full variable domain, completed using reference TRBV5-4 and TRBJ1-2, is ETGVTQSPTHLIKTRGQQVTLRCSSQSGHNTVSWYQQALGQGPQFIFQYYREEENGRGNFPPRFSGLQFPNYSSELNVNALELDDSALYLCASSLALGRGNYGYTFGSGTRLTVV.

V and J are TRBV2 and TRBJ2-1, with a tentative D call TRBD2 (5 bases). From germline, CDR1 is SNHLY and CDR2 FYNNEI. This CDR3 comprises 15 residues. The ends were cut back, 4 bases at V and 3 bases at J, with 13 bases in the middle. For the CDR3, the DNA is TGTGCCAGCAGTGGCGACGGGAAATTCTACAATGAGCAGTTCTTC. This encodes CASSGDGKFYNEQFF. The full variable domain, with the rest looked up from reference TRBV2 and TRBJ2-1, is EPEVTQTPSHQVTQMGQEVILRCVPISNHLYFYWYRQILGQKVEFLVSFYNNEISEKSEIFDDQFSVERPDGSNFTLKIRSTKLEDSAMYFCASSGDGKFYNEQFFGPGTRLTVL.

This clone appeared many times. The genes are TRBV18 and TRBJ2-2; 7 nucleotides agree with TRBD1. V gave up 6 bases and J gave up 4 bases; unmatched junction bases: 8. The germline V gene encodes CDR1 KGHSH and CDR2 LQKENI. This CDR3 spans 15 amino acids. CDR3 bases: TGTGCCAGCTCCCCTCAGGCAGGGGGCACCGGGGAGCTGTTTTTT. Its translation is CASSPQAGGTGELFF. Combining the CDR3 with reference TRBV18 and TRBJ2-2 gives the whole variable domain NAGVMQNPRHLVRRRGQEARLRCSPMKGHSHVYWYRQLPEEGLKFMVYLQKENIIDESGMPKERFSAEFPKEGPSILRIQQVVRGDSAAYFCASSPQAGGTGELFFGEGSRLTVL.